Following are 14 T cell receptor beta chains from one sample sequenced in a study of identical twins. One entry per CDR3 protein results from TCRdb running MiXCR on the 5' RACE reads. The data show approximately 690,000 distinct CDR3 sequences, around 6.1% seen once. The specimen was naive T cells sorted from blood. Every receptor here comes from a man aged 18 to 29 in good health.

This clonotype has a count of ten or more. This chain connects TRBV11-2 to TRBJ1-5; perhaps TRBD1 as D (5 bases). This CDR3 is 13 amino acids long. V gave up 6 bases and J gave up 6 bases, with 12 bases separating them. CDR1 and CDR2 from the germline V gene are SGHAT and FQNNGV. CDR3 DNA sequence: TGTGCCAGCAGAAGGGGAGCGGGTCAGCCCCAGCATTTT. This codes for CASRRGAGQPQHF.

This clonotype was picked up many times. CDR3 DNA sequence: TGTGCCAGCAGTCCGGGAGGGCTCTCCTACAATGAGCAGTTCTTC. It yields the protein CASSPGGLSYNEQFF. The chain joins TRBV12-3 or TRBV12-4 to TRBJ2-1, with 8 bases matching TRBD2. The CDR3 has 15 amino acids. J lost 0 bases, V lost 5 bases, and 3 bases had no gene match.

This clonotype was observed at least ten times. The rearrangement links TRBV12-3 or TRBV12-4 to TRBJ1-1, with TRBD1 matching over 7 bases. The length of the CDR3 is 13 residues. The V segment lost 3 bases and the J segment 7 bases; nucleotides outside the gene matches: 5. CDR3 amino acids: CASSFYRDSEAFF. CDR3 coding DNA: TGTGCCAGCAGTTTCTACCGGGACAGTGAAGCTTTCTTT.

There are many counts of this clonotype. The chain joins TRBV6-2 or TRBV6-3 to TRBJ1-5, with 7 bases aligning to TRBD1. This CDR3 has 16 amino acids. Germline-derived CDR1 and CDR2 are MNHEY and SVGEGT. J was trimmed by 1 base and V by 6 bases; bases with no gene match: 9. In DNA, the CDR3 is TGTGCCAGCAGCCGCAAGACAGGGCTAAGCAATCAGCCCCAGCATTTT. Its translation: CASSRKTGLSNQPQHF.

The genes are TRBV13 and TRBJ2-2, with D possibly being TRBD1 (6 bases). The V gene lost 4 bases and the J gene lost 2 bases, with 11 bases spanning the gap. The CDR3 length is 15 residues. CDR1 is PRHDT, CDR2 FYEKMQ, per germline (reference sequence). The CDR3 protein is CASSSRDTNTGELFF. In DNA, the CDR3 is TGTGCCAGCAGCTCCCGGGACACCAACACCGGGGAGCTGTTTTTT.

This clonotype has ten or more counts. The DNA of the CDR3 is TGTGCCAGCAGCTTAGGTTGGGGGATGAGCACAGATACGCAGTATTTT. Translation: CASSLGWGMSTDTQYF. This rearrangement joins TRBV11-2 to TRBJ2-3; perhaps D is TRBD1 or TRBD2 (5 bases each). The V end lost 1 base, the J end lost 0 bases, and 11 bases lay between the germline ends. The CDR3 covers 16 residues. Germline CDR1 and CDR2: SGHAT and FQNNGV. The full variable domain, with the rest looked up from reference TRBV11-2 and TRBJ2-3, is EAGVAQSPRYKIIEKRQSVAFWCNPISGHATLYWYQQILGQGPKLLIQFQNNGVVDDSQLPKDRFSAERLKGVDSTLKIQPAKLEDSAVYLCASSLGWGMSTDTQYFGPGTRLTVL.

The chain is built from TRBV30 and TRBJ2-3, with D perhaps assigned TRBD1 or TRBD2 (6 bases each). Germline CDR1 GTSNPN, CDR2 SVGIG (reference sequence). Between the trimmed V and J ends, which lost 8 bases and 0 bases, there was a span of 27 bases. The CDR3 runs to 18 residues. CDR3 DNA sequence: TGTGCCACAAAGCCTGTAGGGGGGCAATTCCCTAGCACAGATACGCAGTATTTT. It yields the protein CATKPVGGQFPSTDTQYF.

This clonotype showed up many times. The V gene is TRBV5-4, the J gene TRBJ2-3; TRBD2 agrees at 8 bases. Germline V CDR1 and CDR2: SGHNT, YYREEE (reference sequence). The CDR3 is made up of 16 amino acids. J was trimmed by 0 bases and V by 4 bases; bases with no gene match: 7. Here the CDR3 reads CASSLGTSLSTDTQYF. DNA of the CDR3: TGTGCCAGCAGCCTCGGGACTAGTCTTAGCACAGATACGCAGTATTTT.

This clonotype was counted ten times or more. The chain recombines TRBV6-5 with TRBJ1-1; 10 nucleotides line up with TRBD1. The CDR3 loop spans 18 amino acids. Germline values: CDR1 MNHEY, CDR2 SVGAGI. V lost 2 bases to trimming and J lost 0 bases; unmatched junction nucleotides: 9. The CDR3 DNA is TGTGCCAGCAGTTACACATCCGGACAGGGGGACATGAACACTGAAGCTTTCTTT. Residues: CASSYTSGQGDMNTEAFF.

This clonotype was observed many times. The chain carries TRBV20-1 and TRBJ1-2; 7 bases align to TRBD1. V dropped 0 bases and J dropped 2; count of bases not matched to a gene: 0. The CDR3 has 13 amino acids. The germline V gene has CDR1 DFQATT and CDR2 SNEGSKA (reference sequence). The CDR3 DNA follows: TGCAGTGCTAGAGAGGACAGGAACTATGGCTACACCTTC. Translated, it gives CSAREDRNYGYTF.

This clonotype was counted only a few times. V is TRBV12-3 or TRBV12-4 and J is TRBJ2-5, with unresolved D. The length of the CDR3 is 14 residues. Trimming cost V 3 bases and J 5 bases, with 13 bases left between them. In DNA form, the CDR3 reads TGTGCCAGCAGTTTTGGCGTAGGGCGGGAGACCCAGTACTTC. As protein: CASSFGVGRETQYF.

In its sample, this clonotype was seen many times. V is TRBV11-2 and J is TRBJ1-2; 10 bases fit TRBD1. CDR1 and CDR2 from the germline V gene are SGHAT and FQNNGV. After removal of 5 bases from V and 2 bases from J, the junction contained 5 bases not matched to a gene. The CDR3 consists of 15 residues. CDR3: CASSHGQGENYGYTF. CDR3 DNA sequence: TGTGCCAGCAGCCACGGACAGGGGGAGAACTATGGCTACACCTTC.

This clonotype was seen ten or more times. The V call is TRBV7-9, the J call TRBJ2-3; 8 bases align to TRBD1. Losses at the gene ends were 0 bases for V and 4 bases for J; bases not matched to a gene: 6. The length of the CDR3 is 16 residues. The germline V gene has CDR1 SEHNR and CDR2 FQNEAQ (reference sequence). For the CDR3, the DNA is TGTGCCAGCAGCTTAGCGTTAGGACAGGGCGCAGATACGCAGTATTTT. It translates to CASSLALGQGADTQYF.

The V and J genes are TRBV6-5 and TRBJ2-5, with TRBD2 identical over 7 bases. The germline gives CDR1 MNHEY, CDR2 SVGAGI. The CDR3 runs to 17 residues. Trimming took 2 bases from V and 5 from J; bases not matched to a gene: 14. This chain's CDR3 is CASSYGVRRENWETQYF. The CDR3 DNA follows: TGTGCCAGCAGTTACGGAGTGCGGCGGGAGAATTGGGAGACCCAGTACTTC.